A single sample gave rise to the 17 T cell receptor beta chains below, sequenced in a study of cytomegalovirus exposure and HLA in healthy donors. A multiplex PCR was run with 60 Vbeta primers and 13 Jbeta primers. Assay used: immunoSEQ multiplex PCR; TCRdb lists only in-frame clones, some missing. This sample has about 140,000 clones, with 80% found just once. Sequenced input: PBMCs. The receptors were sampled from a man aged 45 to 65 in good health and CMV-seronegative.

The V call is TRBV5-5, the J call TRBJ1-4, with 9 bases fitting TRBD1. Looked up from germline, CDR1 is SGHKS and CDR2 is YYEKEE (reference sequence). This CDR3 has 16 residues. Trimming took 0 bases from V and 8 from J; bases not matched to a gene: 8. Here the CDR3 DNA reads TGTGCCAGCAGCTTGGAAGGGACAGGGTTATGGGAAAAACTGTTTTTT. Translation: CASSLEGTGLWEKLFF.

This clone was counted only a few times. The chain uses TRBV6-6 and TRBJ1-2, with D possibly matching TRBD1 (6 bases). This CDR3 contains 13 residues. Trimming pared 5 bases from V and 8 bases from J, leaving 15 bases between. Germline CDR1 MNHNY, CDR2 SVGAGI (reference sequence). The CDR3, as DNA: TGTGCCAGCAGTCCCGAGGGGGTAAGAGGCTACACCTTC. Its translation: CASSPEGVRGYTF.

V gene TRBV29-1 combines with J gene TRBJ1-1; D ambiguous. This CDR3 is 13 amino acids long. V lost 6 bases and J lost 1, with 12 bases in between. The germline gives CDR1 SQVTM, CDR2 ANQGSEA. This CDR3 reads CSVREAANTEAFF. The CDR3 DNA follows: TGCAGCGTGAGGGAGGCGGCGAACACTGAAGCTTTCTTT.

CDR3 coding DNA: TGTGCCAGCAGCTTAGCTGGAAGGCGGTCGGTCGAGCAGTACTTC. Amino acids: CASSLAGRRSVEQYF. This chain uses TRBV7-9 with TRBJ2-7; D uncertain. The CDR3 consists of 15 residues. Germline CDR1 reads SEHNR; CDR2 reads FQNEAQ (reference sequence). Trimming stripped 0 bases from V and 6 bases from J, with 15 bases between.

The chain combines TRBV5-1 with TRBJ2-7, with 11 bases identical to TRBD2. V gave up 7 bases and J gave up 1 base; unmatched junction bases: 4. Per the germline V gene, CDR1 is SGHRS and CDR2 is YFSETQ. The CDR3 is 14 amino acids. CDR3 amino acids: CASQTSGSSYEQYF. CDR3 coding DNA: TGCGCCAGCCAAACTAGCGGGAGTTCCTACGAGCAGTACTTC.

The gene calls are TRBV29-1 and TRBJ1-2; TRBD1 matches 7 bases. V shed 6 bases, J shed 5 bases, and the junction held 6 bases outside the gene matches. This CDR3 contains 12 residues. Germline V CDR1 and CDR2: SQVTM, ANQGSEA. The CDR3 DNA reads TGCAGCGTCGAGGACAGGCTGTATGGCTACACCTTC. Protein product: CSVEDRLYGYTF.

J is TRBJ1-1 and V is TRBV7-2; D is unclear. This CDR3 spans 14 amino acids. Trimming removed 3 bases at V and 3 bases at J, with 11 bases between. Germline CDR1 and CDR2: SGHTA and FQGNSA. The CDR3 spells CASSFVDWDTEAFF. DNA for the CDR3: TGTGCCAGCAGCTTTGTTGACTGGGACACTGAAGCTTTCTTT. Combining the CDR3 with reference TRBV7-2 and TRBJ1-1 gives the whole variable domain GAGVSQSPSNKVTEKGKDVELRCDPISGHTALYWYRQSLGQGLEFLIYFQGNSAPDKSGLPSDRFSAERTGGSVSTLTIQRTQQEDSAVYLCASSFVDWDTEAFFGQGTRLTVV.

V and J are TRBV28 and TRBJ1-6; a weak D match, TRBD1 (5 bases). The length of the CDR3 is 11 residues. The V end was cut by 5 bases, the J end by 13 bases, with 9 bases between. Germline loops: CDR1 MDHEN, CDR2 SYDVKM. The CDR3 spells CASSPRGPLHF. In DNA, the CDR3 is TGTGCCAGCAGTCCCCGGGGGCCCCTCCACTTT.

V is TRBV7-3 and J is TRBJ2-3; D might be TRBD1 (6 bases). The length of the CDR3 is 14 residues. CDR1 is SGHTA, CDR2 FQGTGA, per germline. V lost 4 bases and J lost 5, with 13 bases in between. The CDR3 bases are TGTGCCAGCAGCTCCGCAGGGGTTGGAGATACGCAGTATTTT. Its translation is CASSSAGVGDTQYF.

The chain links TRBV5-1 to TRBJ2-6; D perhaps matches TRBD1 (7 bases). Trimming removed 0 bases from V and 0 bases from J, with 16 bases in between. Per the germline V gene, CDR1 is SGHRS and CDR2 is YFSETQ. The length of the CDR3 is 19 residues. Here the CDR3 DNA reads TGCGCCAGCAGCTTGGTAATTCAGGGGGGCCCCTCTGGGGCCAACGTCCTGACTTTC. It translates to CASSLVIQGGPSGANVLTF.

The rearrangement joins TRBV19 to TRBJ1-1, with 7 bases aligning to TRBD1. This CDR3 is built from 15 residues. V trimming: 9 bases; J trimming: 0 bases; junction bases outside the gene matches: 10. Germline CDR1 and CDR2: LNHDA and SQIVND (reference sequence). CDR3 in DNA: TGTGCCAGCTCGGACAGGAAAATTTTGAACACTGAAGCTTTCTTT. Encoded protein: CASSDRKILNTEAFF. Filled out from reference TRBV19 and TRBJ1-1, the complete variable domain reads DGGITQSPKYLFRKEGQNVTLSCEQNLNHDAMYWYRQDPGQGLRLIYYSQIVNDFQKGDIAEGYSVSREKKESFPLTVTSAQKNPTAFYLCASSDRKILNTEAFFGQGTRLTVV.

A few counts support this clone. The gene calls are TRBV7-8 and TRBJ2-3; 9 nucleotides match TRBD2. V was clipped by 5 bases and J by 6 bases; unmatched bases: 9. The CDR3 runs 15 residues. From germline, CDR1 is SGHVS and CDR2 FQNEAQ. The CDR3 coding sequence is TGTGCCAGCAGCCAAATTAGCGGGGGCTCGGATACGCAGTATTTT. This translates into CASSQISGGSDTQYF.

The chain couples TRBV29-1 to TRBJ2-5; 8 nucleotides line up with TRBD1. The J segment lost 2 bases and the V segment lost 7 bases, leaving 6 bases of the junction unmatched. CDR3 size: 13 residues. Germline V CDR1 and CDR2: SQVTM, ANQGSEA. CDR3 sequence: CSGRQGIQETQYF. CDR3 nucleotide sequence: TGCAGCGGGCGACAGGGGATACAAGAGACCCAGTACTTC.

The CDR3: CASSLGTSGSGELFF. The CDR3 DNA is TGTGCCAGCAGTTTAGGGACTAGCGGTTCAGGGGAGCTGTTTTTT. This chain uses TRBV27 with TRBJ2-2; 11 bases are a match to TRBD2. Germline lookup yields CDR1 MNHEY and CDR2 SMNVEV (reference sequence). This CDR3 is 15 amino acids long. J gave up 8 bases and V 2 bases, and 4 bases lay outside the gene matches.

This chain links TRBV6-1 with TRBJ2-7; D is ambiguous. Trimming took 2 bases from V and 4 from J, leaving 6 bases between them. The CDR3 contains 12 residues. In germline, CDR1 is MNHNS, CDR2 SASEGT. The CDR3 nucleotides read TGTGCCAGCAGTGAACGCCTATACGAGCAGTACTTC. Translation: CASSERLYEQYF.

The chain recombines TRBV12-5 with TRBJ2-5; D unresolved. CDR1 is LGHNT, CDR2 FRNRAP, per germline. The CDR3 sequence is 15 residues long. The germline V and J ends were trimmed by 0 bases and 5 bases, with 13 bases remaining between them. CDR3 loop: CASGLVLPGRETQYF. CDR3 bases: TGTGCTAGTGGTTTGGTACTTCCGGGTCGGGAGACCCAGTACTTC.

The J gene is TRBJ1-1, the V gene TRBV11-2; 9 bases agree with TRBD1. The CDR3 is 18 residues long. J was trimmed by 1 base and V by 1 base; bases with no gene match: 10. The germline CDR1 and CDR2 sequences are SGHAT and FQNNGV. The CDR3 coding sequence is TGTGCCAGCAGCTTAGTGGGACAGGGAGGCCTCCCGAACACTGAAGCTTTCTTT. Amino acid sequence: CASSLVGQGGLPNTEAFF.